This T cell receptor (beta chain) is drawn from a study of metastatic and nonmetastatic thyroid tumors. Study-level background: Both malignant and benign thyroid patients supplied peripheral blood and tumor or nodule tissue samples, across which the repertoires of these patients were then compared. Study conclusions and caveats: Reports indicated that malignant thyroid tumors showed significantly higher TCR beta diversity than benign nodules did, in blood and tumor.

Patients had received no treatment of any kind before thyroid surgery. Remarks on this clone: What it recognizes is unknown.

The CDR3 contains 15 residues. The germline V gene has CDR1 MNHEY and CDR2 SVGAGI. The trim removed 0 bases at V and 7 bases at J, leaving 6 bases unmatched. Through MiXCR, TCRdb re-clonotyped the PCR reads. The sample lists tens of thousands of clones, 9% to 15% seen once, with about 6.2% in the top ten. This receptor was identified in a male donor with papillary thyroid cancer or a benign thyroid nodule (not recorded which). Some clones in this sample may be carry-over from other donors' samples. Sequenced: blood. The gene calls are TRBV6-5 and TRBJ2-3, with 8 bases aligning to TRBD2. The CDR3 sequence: CASSYSGRGANTQYF. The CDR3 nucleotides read TGTGCCAGCAGTTACTCAGGGCGGGGGGCGAATACGCAGTATTTT.